The clone carrying this TCR beta chain was seen only a few times. No antigen is known for it. TCR cDNA libraries were made from RNA using a previously described, modified protocol. MiXCR was run by TCRdb on the 5' RACE reads, yielding one entry per CDR3 protein. This table holds a few hundred thousand distinct CDR3 sequences, 28% found once. These data belong to a study of identical twins' blood T cells. Notes on the study in general: Shared CDR3 clonotype counts tracked mainly the product of cloneset sizes. Twins reportedly had markedly more similar V usage than unrelated donors, even among out-of-frame TCRbeta clonotypes.

The CDR3 spans 14 residues. CDR1 is DFQATT and CDR2 is SNEGSKA in the germline V gene (reference sequence). V was clipped by 3 bases and J by 5 bases; unmatched bases: 7. Material: PBMCs. The V call is TRBV20-1, the J call TRBJ1-1; 9 nucleotides agree with TRBD1. This receptor was identified in a woman aged 18 to 50 in good health. DNA for the CDR3: TGCAGTGCTAGGGCCGGGACAGGGAGGACTGAAGCTTTCTTT. Translation gives CSARAGTGRTEAFF.